A single sample gave rise to the 18 T cell receptor beta chains below, sequenced in a study of OX40 agonist ivuxolimab in advanced cancers. Libraries were prepared by immunoSEQ multiplex PCR; TCRdb keeps only in-frame clonotypes and omits some of them. The table includes approximately 69,000 clones, around 94% detected once. The source material was CD4+ or CD8+ T cells sorted from blood, sampled in a trial of the OX40 agonist ivuxolimab. The receptors derive from an adult with an advanced solid tumor such as melanoma, head and neck, liver or kidney cancer.

The chain joins TRBV19 to TRBJ2-4, with D possibly TRBD2 on 5 matching bases. Germline lookup yields CDR1 LNHDA and CDR2 SQIVND (reference sequence). The CDR3 contains 14 residues. V was trimmed by 1 base and J by 8 bases, leaving 12 bases between them. The CDR3 nucleotides are TGTGCCAGTAGTATAGCTTCGGGGTGGGACATTCAGTACTTC. It translates to CASSIASGWDIQYF. Full variable domain (missing parts from reference TRBV19 and TRBJ2-4): DGGITQSPKYLFRKEGQNVTLSCEQNLNHDAMYWYRQDPGQGLRLIYYSQIVNDFQKGDIAEGYSVSREKKESFPLTVTSAQKNPTAFYLCASSIASGWDIQYFGAGTRLSVL.

The chain recombines TRBV27 with TRBJ1-1, with D uncertain. V lost 0 bases and J 5 bases, leaving 7 bases between the germline ends. Germline CDR1 MNHEY, CDR2 SMNVEV (reference sequence). The CDR3 consists of 13 residues. This chain's CDR3 is CASSLSGRTEAFF. CDR3 bases: TGTGCCAGCAGTTTATCAGGGCGGACTGAAGCTTTCTTT.

Only one count was recorded for this clone. The chain combines TRBV5-3 with TRBJ2-2; possibly TRBD1 for D (6 bases). TRBV5-3 is designated an ORF whose function remains uncertain. V lost 3 bases and J 2 bases, leaving 17 bases between the germline ends. CDR3 length: 17 amino acids. DNA for the CDR3: TGTGCCAGAAGCTCCCGCCAGGGGATTGTAAACACCGGGGAGCTGTTTTTT. This sequence encodes CARSSRQGIVNTGELFF.

The chain employs TRBV29-1 and TRBJ2-3, with a weak D call TRBD1 (5 bases). Per germline, CDR1 SQVTM and CDR2 ANQGSEA. V was pared by 0 bases and J by 0 bases, with 16 bases between. The CDR3 spans 17 residues. CDR3 DNA: TGCAGCGTTGAAGATCGTGACAGTTCGCCTAGCACAGATACGCAGTATTTT. Its protein is CSVEDRDSSPSTDTQYF.

The rearrangement uses TRBV7-6 and TRBJ1-3; TRBD1 matches at 8 bases. The V gene's germline CDR1 is SGHVS and CDR2 FNYEAQ. CDR3 size: 14 residues. With V trimmed by 5 bases and J by 8 bases, 8 bases remained unmatched. CDR3 in DNA: TGTGCCAGCAGCCCCACAGGGGGATCTCACACCATATATTTT. The encoded protein is CASSPTGGSHTIYF.

On this clone: At one of its ends the junction is not consistent with the germline gene, which may arise from a read error. The gene calls are TRBV7-7 and TRBJ2-7; the match to TRBD1 covers 9 bases. Germline lookup yields CDR1 SSHAT and CDR2 FNYEAQ (reference sequence). The CDR3 loop spans 15 amino acids. For the CDR3, the DNA is TGTGCTAGCAGCTTAGCAGCCGGGACAGGGAGCGAGCAGTACTTC. This sequence encodes CASSLAAGTGSEQYF.

The V gene is TRBV19, the J gene TRBJ2-7; 9 bases line up with TRBD1. V lost 3 bases, J lost 5 bases, and 8 bases stayed unmatched. This CDR3 region has 15 residues. The germline gives CDR1 LNHDA, CDR2 SQIVND (reference sequence). CDR3 region: CASSIGQGKWDEQYF. The CDR3 DNA sequence: TGTGCCAGTAGTATCGGACAGGGGAAGTGGGACGAGCAGTACTTC.

The CDR3 spells CASSLEGVEFGAFF. CDR3 in DNA: TGTGCCAGCAGCTTAGAGGGGGTAGAATTCGGAGCTTTCTTT. The chain employs TRBV11-2 and TRBJ1-1, with a possible D match to TRBD1 (5 bases). CDR1 and CDR2 (germline): SGHAT, FQNNGV. The V gene lost 0 bases and the J gene lost 10 bases, with 15 bases spanning the gap. This CDR3 comprises 14 residues.

In this sample, this clone turned up once. The chain recombines TRBV19 with TRBJ1-2; D gene unclear. The V gene's germline CDR1 is LNHDA and CDR2 SQIVND (reference sequence). V was trimmed by 2 bases and J by 1 base, leaving 8 bases between them. The CDR3 runs to 14 residues. DNA for the CDR3: TGTGCCAGTAGTATACCCGGGCTTAACTATGGCTACACCTTC. The encoded protein is CASSIPGLNYGYTF.

CDR3 in amino acids: CASSLLAELEETQYF. As DNA, the CDR3 is TGTGCCAGCAGCCTTCTAGCGGAGCTCGAAGAGACCCAGTACTTC. The rearrangement links TRBV5-4 to TRBJ2-5; 7 bases are shared with TRBD2. With V trimmed by 4 bases and J by 3 bases, 9 bases remained unmatched. This CDR3 region has 15 residues. Per germline, CDR1 SGHNT and CDR2 YYREEE (reference sequence).

This chain uses TRBV7-3 with TRBJ2-5; maybe TRBD1 (6 bases). This CDR3 region has 15 residues. The germline V and J ends were trimmed by 2 bases and 4 bases, with 14 bases remaining between them. Germline V gene lookup returns CDR1 SGHTA and CDR2 FQGTGA. The CDR3 protein is CASSLPGAGVETQYF. CDR3 bases: TGTGCCAGCAGCTTACCCGGGGCAGGGGTAGAGACCCAGTACTTC.

The rearrangement uses TRBV15 and TRBJ2-7; D could derive from TRBD1 or TRBD2 (5 bases each). The length of the CDR3 is 13 residues. The germline V gene has CDR1 LNHNV and CDR2 YYDKDF (reference sequence). V was cut by 5 bases and J by 3 bases, with 11 bases left in between. The CDR3 spells CATSRGRSYEQYF. The CDR3 nucleotides are TGTGCCACCAGCCGGGGACGGAGCTACGAGCAGTACTTC.

The genes are TRBV15 and TRBJ1-2, with unresolved D. This CDR3 has 14 residues. Germline V gene lookup returns CDR1 LNHNV and CDR2 YYDKDF (reference sequence). V was clipped by 3 bases and J by 4 bases, with 12 bases between them. CDR3 region: CATSRAPGGYGYTF. CDR3 DNA sequence: TGTGCCACCAGCAGGGCCCCGGGCGGCTATGGCTACACCTTC.

The V gene is TRBV9, the J gene TRBJ2-7; TRBD2 aligns across 8 bases. CDR1 is SGDLS and CDR2 is YYNGEE in the germline V gene. V lost 0 bases and J lost 6; bases outside the gene matches: 5. The CDR3 spans 14 residues. The CDR3 loop is CASSVALAGSEQYF. CDR3 coding DNA: TGTGCCAGCAGCGTAGCTCTAGCGGGTTCCGAGCAGTACTTC.

The chain couples TRBV9 to TRBJ1-3, with a possible D match to TRBD1 (6 bases). The V and J ends lost 0 bases and 0 bases respectively, with 10 bases between them. This CDR3 has 16 amino acids. The V gene's germline CDR1 is SGDLS and CDR2 YYNGEE. The CDR3 DNA follows: TGTGCCAGCAGCGTAGGAGGAGGGGGCTCTGGAAACACCATATATTTT. It specifies CASSVGGGGSGNTIYF.

The chain has TRBV12-5 and TRBJ2-1; D perhaps matches TRBD1 (6 bases). Trimming removed 5 bases from V and 5 bases from J, with 10 bases in between. CDR1 is LGHNT, CDR2 FRNRAP, per germline. The CDR3 totals 13 residues. CDR3 protein: CASGAGQNNEQFF. The CDR3 DNA reads as TGTGCTAGTGGTGCCGGACAGAACAATGAGCAGTTCTTC.

This chain uses TRBV7-6 with TRBJ1-2; maybe TRBD1 (6 bases). The CDR3 runs to 16 residues. Per germline, CDR1 SGHVS and CDR2 FNYEAQ. V lost 1 base, J lost 3 bases, and 15 bases lay in between. The CDR3: CASSLGPGRGDYGYTF. CDR3 sequence (DNA): TGTGCCAGCAGCTTAGGCCCTGGCAGGGGAGACTATGGCTACACCTTC.

The chain recombines TRBV2 with TRBJ2-1; 10 bases agree with TRBD1. This CDR3 spans 18 amino acids. Germline V gives CDR1 SNHLY, CDR2 FYNNEI. With V trimmed by 2 bases and J by 5 bases, 12 bases remained unmatched. The CDR3 bases are TGTGCCAGCAGTGAAAGTGTGGACAGGGGGTTTGGGGACAATGAGCAGTTCTTC. Translating it yields CASSESVDRGFGDNEQFF.